This T cell receptor (beta chain) was profiled in a study of blood T cell repertoires in COVID-19 (dated by TCRdb to 2020 to 2021). Background on the whole study: Collaborator samples came from the United States, Italy and Spain and covered acute and convalescent phases of COVID-19. The repertoires were made available in a free public database intended to serve as a resource for research on the immune response to SARS-CoV-2. The samples were drawn from two sources: the first 160 participants of the ongoing ImmuneRACE study, and 1,254 subjects contributed by 6 global collaborators. The sample metadata nearly always contained a de-identified subject ID, COVID-19 status, age in years and sex. Deeply sampled blood TCRbeta repertoires from subjects exposed to, actively infected with, or recovered from COVID-19 were included in the dataset. Where available, HLA class I and class II types were taken from metadata supplied by the sample provider and were not determined by assay-based typing. The prospective study material was composed of cDNA or gDNA derived from T cells, B-cell-depleted T cells, or PBMCs.

The CDR3 starts with the cysteine, ends with the phenylalanine, and has 15 residues. The DNA shown is the 45-base CDR3, in frame from base 1. The V and J ends are trimmed by 8 bases and 5 bases, leaving 16 bases between them. From a lookup of the germline V gene (reference sequence), CDR1 and CDR2 are MNHEY and SMNVEV. Each collaborating institution followed its own protocols to collect whole blood in K2EDTA tubes. For TCRbeta analysis, collaborators shipped samples in one of three forms: frozen whole blood, isolated PBMCs, or DNA extracted from either of those sample types. TCRbeta CDR3 regions were amplified from genomic DNA by means of the immunoSEQ Assay, a bias-controlled multiplex PCR. Processing in the source paper ran as follows. The number of nucleated cells in each sample was estimated by amplification of reference gene primers within the assay. To quantify the absolute abundance of each unique TCRbeta CDR3 rearrangement, sequence reads were collapsed and filtered. For each sample, productive Simpson clonality was calculated as the square root of Simpson's diversity index over productive rearrangements. Not all clones reach the TCRdb copy of this immuneACCESS table, which keeps in-frame sequences only. Checked studies attribute under half of the gap to unresolved V genes and leave the rest unexplained. V, J and clone size derive from that table, while D and trimming were established from the DNA sequence. The table for this sample lists some 230,000 clones; 75% to 85% of them were counted only once. About 7.4% of the sample rests with the top ten.

Study-wide conclusions, independent of this receptor: The amount of clinical and demographic metadata varied by source and participant and was provided uncurated.

In the case of this clone: There is no known antigen for this receptor. No base qualities exist here, and no much larger clone lies one base off it.

Sequenced: peripheral blood. The sequence derives from a woman aged 50 to 60 with acute or convalescent COVID-19. The sequence joins TRBV27 to TRBJ1-6; perhaps TRBD1 is the D gene, with 5 bases matching. In nucleotides, the sequence is TGTGCCAGCTCTACTGCAACAGGAAATAATTCACCCCTCCACTTT. Translated, this gives CASSTATGNNSPLHF.